Below, 23 T cell receptor beta chains from the same sample are listed, as sequenced in a study of blood T cell repertoires in COVID-19. Assay used: immunoSEQ multiplex PCR; TCRdb lists only in-frame clones, some missing. This sample has roughly 62,000 clones, with about 85% found just once. Sequenced: peripheral blood. The receptors stem from a human donor with acute or convalescent COVID-19. The donor label of this sample is uncertain.

The CDR3 DNA reads TGTGCCAGCAGACTAGGCAGGAGCCCTAACTATGGCTACACCTTC. Translated, it gives CASRLGRSPNYGYTF. The chain joins TRBV2 to TRBJ1-2, with D unclear. Germline lookup yields CDR1 SNHLY and CDR2 FYNNEI. This CDR3 is 15 amino acids long. V was clipped by 6 bases and J by 0 bases, with 14 bases between them. Drawing the rest from reference TRBV2 and TRBJ1-2, the complete variable domain is EPEVTQTPSHQVTQMGQEVILRCVPISNHLYFYWYRQILGQKVEFLVSFYNNEISEKSEIFDDQFSVERPDGSNFTLKIRSTKLEDSAMYFCASRLGRSPNYGYTFGSGTRLTVV.

This chain links TRBV7-3 with TRBJ2-5; D is uncertain. V shed 2 bases and J shed 5 bases, with 6 bases lying between them. This CDR3 has 12 residues. From germline, CDR1 is SGHTA and CDR2 FQGTGA. CDR3 in DNA: TGTGCCAGCAGCTTAGTCGGGGAGACCCAGTACTTC. Its translation: CASSLVGETQYF.

V is TRBV5-1 and J is TRBJ2-1; TRBD2 agrees at 11 bases. V trimming: 7 bases; J trimming: 9 bases; junction bases outside the gene matches: 12. Germline V gene sequence: CDR1 SGHRS, CDR2 YFSETQ. The CDR3 spans 15 residues. This CDR3 is CASLPASGGLGEQFF. As DNA, the CDR3 is TGCGCCAGCCTACCCGCTAGCGGGGGGTTGGGTGAGCAGTTCTTC. The full variable domain, completed using reference TRBV5-1 and TRBJ2-1, is KAGVTQTPRYLIKTRGQQVTLSCSPISGHRSVSWYQQTPGQGLQFLFEYFSETQRNKGNFPGRFSGRQFSNSRSEMNVSTLELGDSALYLCASLPASGGLGEQFFGPGTRLTVL.

The gene calls are TRBV2 and TRBJ2-2; D possibly corresponds to TRBD1 (5 bases). The V gene's germline CDR1 is SNHLY and CDR2 FYNNEI. The CDR3 spans 14 residues. V was trimmed by 4 bases and J by 1 base, leaving 7 bases between them. The CDR3 here is CASSGTGNTGELFF. The CDR3 nucleotides read TGTGCCAGCAGTGGTACAGGGAACACCGGGGAGCTGTTTTTT.

The rearrangement joins TRBV6-5 to TRBJ2-5; 8 positions match TRBD1. Germline lookup yields CDR1 MNHEY and CDR2 SVGAGI. Losses at the gene ends were 10 bases for V and 5 bases for J; bases not matched to a gene: 6. This CDR3 comprises 12 residues. The CDR3 sequence: CATVGQAETQYF. The CDR3 nucleotides read TGTGCCACCGTGGGACAGGCGGAGACCCAGTACTTC.

The chain links TRBV6-5 to TRBJ1-6, with D maybe TRBD1 (6 bases). The CDR3 spans 15 residues. In germline, CDR1 is MNHEY, CDR2 SVGAGI. V shed 8 bases and J shed 8 bases, with 19 bases lying between them. The CDR3 coding sequence is TGTGCCAGCTGGGGGTACAGGGTACAAGATTCACCCCTCCACTTT. The encoded protein is CASWGYRVQDSPLHF.

The gene calls are TRBV7-9 and TRBJ1-2; D remains ambiguous. This CDR3 has 13 amino acids. Germline V gene lookup returns CDR1 SEHNR and CDR2 FQNEAQ (reference sequence). V gave up 3 bases and J gave up 6 bases, with 11 bases separating them. This CDR3 is CASSFQEGHGYTF. The CDR3, as DNA: TGTGCCAGCAGCTTTCAAGAGGGTCATGGCTACACCTTC.

This clone came up once. This chain connects TRBV6-6 to TRBJ1-5, with D uncertain. Germline V gene sequence: CDR1 MNHNY, CDR2 SVGAGI (reference sequence). The CDR3 consists of 16 residues. Trimming removed 0 bases from V and 6 bases from J, with 15 bases in between. Here the CDR3 reads CASSYSGGWSLQPQHF. The CDR3 nucleotides are TGTGCCAGCAGTTACTCGGGAGGGTGGTCGCTTCAGCCCCAGCATTTT.

This clone has a single count. The chain joins TRBV18 to TRBJ2-3, with TRBD1 matching 7 bases. From germline, CDR1 is KGHSH and CDR2 LQKENI. Trimming took 3 bases from V and 14 from J; bases not matched to a gene: 14. The CDR3 is made up of 14 amino acids. The CDR3: CASSPSTGQVHPYF. The CDR3 DNA reads as TGTGCCAGCTCACCTTCAACTGGACAGGTCCATCCGTATTTT.

The chain uses TRBV10-3 and TRBJ1-2; 7 bases agree with TRBD1. The CDR3 extends over 14 amino acids. From germline, CDR1 is ENHRY and CDR2 SYGVKD. V lost 9 bases, J lost 4 bases, and 11 bases stayed unmatched. DNA of the CDR3: TGTGCCATGAGCCGACAGGGAGGACTCTATGGCTACACCTTC. Protein sequence: CAMSRQGGLYGYTF.

The gene calls are TRBV11-2 and TRBJ1-2, with 9 bases matching TRBD1. CDR1 is SGHAT and CDR2 is FQNNGV in the germline V gene. CDR3 length: 17 amino acids. The V segment lost 0 bases and the J segment 0 bases; nucleotides outside the gene matches: 5. In DNA, the CDR3 is TGTGCCAGCAGCTTAGACCCCGGACAGGGGACTAACTATGGCTACACCTTC. It is translated as CASSLDPGQGTNYGYTF. The full variable domain, its missing parts supplied by reference TRBV11-2 and TRBJ1-2, is EAGVAQSPRYKIIEKRQSVAFWCNPISGHATLYWYQQILGQGPKLLIQFQNNGVVDDSQLPKDRFSAERLKGVDSTLKIQPAKLEDSAVYLCASSLDPGQGTNYGYTFGSGTRLTVV.

CDR3 coding DNA: TGCGCCAGCAGCTCGGACAGGGTTTCCGAGCAGTACTTC. Its protein product is CASSSDRVSEQYF. V usage is TRBV5-1 and J usage is TRBJ2-7; 8 nucleotides line up with TRBD1. Trimming removed 3 bases from V and 6 bases from J; junction bases left unmatched: 5. From germline, CDR1 is SGHRS and CDR2 YFSETQ. The CDR3 sequence is 13 residues long.

The chain is built from TRBV24-1 and TRBJ2-7; 8 bases are shared with TRBD1. The CDR3 contains 17 residues. Germline V gene data show CDR1 as KGHDR and CDR2 as SFDVKD. The junction had 11 bases not matched to a gene; V was cut back by 5 bases and J by 0 bases. The CDR3 nucleotides read TGTGCCACCAGTGCCGGACCAACGGGACAGGTCTCCTACGAGCAGTACTTC. Its translation: CATSAGPTGQVSYEQYF.

The chain links TRBV18 to TRBJ2-7; 7 bases align to TRBD1. The V gene end was trimmed by 6 bases and the J gene end by 2 bases; junction bases not matched to a gene: 7. The germline CDR1 and CDR2 sequences are KGHSH and LQKENI. There are 14 residues in the CDR3. CDR3 DNA: TGTGCCAGCTCCACAGACAGGGCGGCCTACGAGCAGTACTTC. Translating gives CASSTDRAAYEQYF. Based on the CDR3 plus reference TRBV18 and TRBJ2-7, the full variable domain is NAGVMQNPRHLVRRRGQEARLRCSPMKGHSHVYWYRQLPEEGLKFMVYLQKENIIDESGMPKERFSAEFPKEGPSILRIQQVVRGDSAAYFCASSTDRAAYEQYFGPGTRLTVT.

The genes are TRBV4-1 and TRBJ2-2; a weak D match, TRBD2 (6 bases). Germline values: CDR1 MGHRA, CDR2 YSYEKL. V lost 5 bases to trimming and J lost 5 bases, with 12 bases between them. This CDR3 contains 14 residues. CDR3 in DNA: TGCGCCAGCAGCGTCCCCGGGGGTACCGGGGAGCTGTTTTTT. Protein: CASSVPGGTGELFF.

This chain links TRBV7-8 with TRBJ1-6; tentative D call: TRBD1 (6 bases). The CDR3 runs to 19 residues. V was clipped by 2 bases and J by 0 bases, with 17 bases between them. In germline, CDR1 is SGHVS, CDR2 FQNEAQ. CDR3 in DNA: TGTGCCAGCAGCTTAAGTGTTGGGGGGGCGAGCTCCTATAATTCACCCCTCCACTTT. Its protein is CASSLSVGGASSYNSPLHF.

The V call is TRBV7-2, the J call TRBJ1-6; 9 bases are shared with TRBD1. The V segment lost 0 bases and the J segment 6 bases; nucleotides outside the gene matches: 15. CDR1 SGHTA and CDR2 FQGNSA come from the germline V gene. The CDR3 spans 20 residues. CDR3 coding DNA: TGTGCCAGCAGCTTAGCTCTTCGAGGCCGGAGGACAGGGGCTAATTCACCCCTCCACTTT. The encoded protein is CASSLALRGRRTGANSPLHF.

This sequence joins TRBV5-1 and TRBJ2-1; D ambiguous. Germline CDR1 SGHRS, CDR2 YFSETQ. V lost 2 bases and J 7 bases, leaving 7 bases between the germline ends. CDR3 size: 12 residues. DNA of the CDR3: TGCGCCAGCAGCTTAGGCGGAAATGAGCAGTTCTTC. Amino acid sequence: CASSLGGNEQFF.

The chain combines TRBV5-1 with TRBJ2-1; D not resolved. V was clipped by 0 bases and J by 4 bases, with 5 bases between them. The CDR3 totals 13 residues. From germline, CDR1 is SGHRS and CDR2 YFSETQ. The DNA of the CDR3 is TGCGCCAGCAGCTTGGATCAGTACAATGAGCAGTTCTTC. As protein: CASSLDQYNEQFF. Looking up the rest from reference TRBV5-1 and TRBJ2-1 gives the full variable domain: KAGVTQTPRYLIKTRGQQVTLSCSPISGHRSVSWYQQTPGQGLQFLFEYFSETQRNKGNFPGRFSGRQFSNSRSEMNVSTLELGDSALYLCASSLDQYNEQFFGPGTRLTVL.

V usage is TRBV12-3 or TRBV12-4 and J usage is TRBJ1-2, with 8 bases identical to TRBD1. With V trimmed by 7 bases and J by 7 bases, 8 bases remained unmatched. The CDR3 runs 13 residues. CDR3 coding DNA: TGTGCCAGCACCCCGGACAGGGTGGTTGGCTACACCTTC. This encodes CASTPDRVVGYTF.

The V gene is TRBV18, the J gene TRBJ2-1; TRBD2 matches 15 bases. Germline CDR1 is KGHSH and CDR2 is LQKENI. This CDR3 has 16 amino acids. The V segment lost 2 bases and the J segment 9 bases; nucleotides outside the gene matches: 5. The CDR3 region has the DNA TGTGCCAGCTCACCAGATGGACTAGCGGGAGGGAGTGAGCAGTTCTTC. It yields the protein CASSPDGLAGGSEQFF.

The chain has TRBV3-1 (or the pseudogene TRBV3-2) and TRBJ2-1; D remains ambiguous. V shed 1 base and J shed 9 bases, with 7 bases lying between them. CDR3 size: 12 residues. Per germline, CDR1 LGHDT and CDR2 YNNKEL (reference sequence). As DNA, the CDR3 is TGTGCCAGCAGCCAAGCGGAGAGTGAGCAGTTCTTC. Its translation is CASSQAESEQFF.

The genes are TRBV7-2 and TRBJ1-1; possible D gene TRBD1, 5 bases. Germline V gene sequence: CDR1 SGHTA, CDR2 FQGNSA. The CDR3 consists of 13 residues. V was clipped by 5 bases and J by 9 bases, with 16 bases between them. The CDR3 DNA reads TGTGCCAGCAGCCTACCAACAGGTTCCCAAGCTTTCTTT. Protein sequence: CASSLPTGSQAFF.